This entry describes one TCR beta chain. Its antigen remains unknown. These data are taken from a study of spatial heterogeneity in lung cancer. Background on the study: Approximately 24 months after resection was the median timing of the follow-up PBMC samples, which were sequenced when available. Each time, sequencing found more beta-chain sequences than alpha-chain sequences.

Study-wide results and limits: Circulating ubiquitous expanded tumor TCRs were observed more frequently at resection than at follow-up.

The time point: blood at routine non-recurrence follow-up after resection. The study sequenced unsorted whole RNA from tumor, nontumor lung or frozen PBMC. TCRdb re-called the 5' RACE reads with MiXCR, one entry per CDR3 protein. The sample includes 110,000 or so distinct CDR3 sequences, approximately 10% of them seen just once. Material: PBMCs, obtained at follow-up. This receptor was identified in a female donor with early-stage non-small cell lung cancer.

In DNA form, the CDR3 reads TGTGCCAGCAGCTTGCTAGCGGGAGTGAACACCGGGGAGCTGTTTTTT. It codes for CASSLLAGVNTGELFF. The J gene is TRBJ2-2, the V gene TRBV11-3; 10 bases line up with TRBD2. V shed 3 bases and J 1 base; nucleotides not matched to a gene: 2. This CDR3 is built from 16 residues. Germline lookup yields CDR1 SGHNT and CDR2 YENEEA. The variable domain in full, completed from reference TRBV11-3 and TRBJ2-2, reads EAGVVQSPRYKIIEKKQPVAFWCNPISGHNTLYWYLQNLGQGPELLIRYENEEAVDDSQLPKDRFSAERLKGVDSTLKIQPAELGDSAVYLCASSLLAGVNTGELFFGEGSRLTVL.